This TCR beta chain originates from a study of cytomegalovirus exposure and HLA in healthy donors. The CDR3 loop spans 13 amino acids. V was cut by 6 bases and J by 5 bases, with 13 bases left in between. Germline lookup yields CDR1 MDHEN and CDR2 SYDVKM. The study ran its PCR with 60 Vbeta and 13 Jbeta primers. TCRdb's copy holds only in-frame clones and misses some; the assay was immunoSEQ multiplex PCR. The table shows 130,000 to 150,000 clones, with 70% to 85% occurring only once. This receptor was identified in an older woman in good health and CMV-seropositive. The sample taken for sequencing was PBMCs. V usage is TRBV28 and J usage is TRBJ1-1, with a weak D call TRBD1 (5 bases). The CDR3 region is CASRTRGGTEAFF. The CDR3 nucleotides read TGTGCCAGCAGGACCCGGGGGGGAACTGAAGCTTTCTTT.